This T cell receptor beta chain appears in the sequencing data of a study of T cell responses to AZD1222 COVID-19 vaccine. Profiling relied on immunoSEQ multiplex PCR, and the TCRdb table lists in-frame clones only, not all of them. Of fewer than 200,000 clones in the sample, 90% were seen once. The CDR3 totals 17 residues. J was trimmed by 3 bases and V by 1 base; bases with no gene match: 8. Germline V gene data show CDR1 as GTSNPN and CDR2 as SVGIG (reference sequence). Source: peripheral blood, taken 28 days after the second dose of the MenACWY control vaccine. The genes are TRBV30 and TRBJ2-1, with 11 bases matching TRBD1. This TCR came from an adult who received the MenACWY meningococcal vaccine as a control. CDR3 nucleotides: TGTGCCTGGAGTGCATTCCGGGACAGGGGGATCTACAATGAGCAGTTCTTC. Protein: CAWSAFRDRGIYNEQFF.